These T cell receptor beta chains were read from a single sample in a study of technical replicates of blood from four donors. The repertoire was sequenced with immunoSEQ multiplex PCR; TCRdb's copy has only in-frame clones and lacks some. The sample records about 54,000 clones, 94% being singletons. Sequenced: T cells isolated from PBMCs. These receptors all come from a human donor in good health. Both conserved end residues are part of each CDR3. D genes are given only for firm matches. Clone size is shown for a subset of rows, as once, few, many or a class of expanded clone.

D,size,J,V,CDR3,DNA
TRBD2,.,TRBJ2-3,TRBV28,CASSFEGGILPSTDTQYF,TGTGCCAGCAGTTTCGAGGGAGGGATCCTCCCCAGCACAGATACGCAGTATTTT
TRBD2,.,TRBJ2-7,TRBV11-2,CASSLDLAGGFSYEQYF,TGTGCCAGCAGCTTAGACCTAGCGGGGGGTTTTTCCTACGAGCAGTACTTC
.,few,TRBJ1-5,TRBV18,CASSPARTGWPQHF,TGTGCCAGCTCACCCGCCCGGACTGGGTGGCCCCAGCATTTT
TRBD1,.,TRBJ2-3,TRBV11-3,CASSWGQASTDTQYF,TGTGCCAGCAGCTGGGGACAGGCTAGCACAGATACGCAGTATTTT
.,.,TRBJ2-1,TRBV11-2,CASSFVGVSNEQFF,TGTGCCAGCAGCTTCGTGGGAGTTAGCAATGAGCAGTTCTTC
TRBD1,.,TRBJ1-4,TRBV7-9,CASRQGLNEKLFF,TGTGCCTCCAGACAGGGGTTAAATGAAAAACTGTTTTTT
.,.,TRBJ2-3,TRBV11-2,CASSFTGEVVDTQYF,TGTGCCAGCAGCTTTACGGGAGAAGTGGTGGATACGCAGTATTTT
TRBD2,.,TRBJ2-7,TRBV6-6,CASSPLPGTTYEQYF,TGTGCCAGCAGTCCCCTCCCCGGGACTACCTACGAGCAGTACTTC
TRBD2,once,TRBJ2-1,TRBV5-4,CASSFRLAGPENEQFF,TGTGCCAGCAGTTTCCGACTAGCGGGGCCTGAGAATGAGCAGTTCTTC
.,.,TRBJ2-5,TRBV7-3,CASSPGRGETQYF,TGTGCCAGCAGCCCCGGACGGGGTGAGACCCAGTACTTC
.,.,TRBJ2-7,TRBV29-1,CSARDFSEQYF,TGCAGCGCCCGGGACTTCTCGGAGCAGTACTTC
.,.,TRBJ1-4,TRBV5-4,CASSWGGTTNEKLFF,TGTGCCAGCAGCTGGGGGGGTACTACTAATGAAAAACTGTTTTTT
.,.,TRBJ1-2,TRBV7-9,CASSLDRGGYTF,TGTGCCAGCAGCTTAGACCGGGGAGGCTACACCTTC
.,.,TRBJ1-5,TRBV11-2,CASSPGLVLGPQHF,TGTGCCAGCAGCCCGGGACTGGTATTAGGGCCCCAGCATTTT
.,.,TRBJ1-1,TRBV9,CASSVDRNTEAFF,TGTGCCAGCAGCGTAGACAGGAACACTGAAGCTTTCTTT
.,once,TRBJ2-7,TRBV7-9,CASSYISGPYEQYF,TGTGCCAGCAGCTACATTAGCGGACCCTACGAGCAGTACTTC
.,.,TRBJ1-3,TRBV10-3,CAISDKQGIHTIYF,TGTGCCATCAGCGATAAACAGGGTATTCACACCATATATTTT
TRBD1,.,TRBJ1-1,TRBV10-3,CAITGGRNTEAFF,TGTGCCATAACAGGGGGAAGGAACACTGAAGCTTTCTTT
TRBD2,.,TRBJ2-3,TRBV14,CASSQGQGGLTDTQYF,TGTGCCAGCAGCCAAGGGCAGGGAGGGTTGACAGATACGCAGTATTTT
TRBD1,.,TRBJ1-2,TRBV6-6,CASRTGEGGYTF,TGTGCCAGCAGGACAGGGGAAGGCGGCTACACCTTC
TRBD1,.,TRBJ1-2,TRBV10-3,CAISERQTGDGGYTF,TGTGCCATCAGTGAACGACAAACAGGGGACGGTGGCTACACCTTC
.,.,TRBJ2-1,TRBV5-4,CASRELQRSSYNEQFF,TGTGCCAGCAGGGAACTTCAGAGGAGCTCCTACAATGAGCAGTTCTTC
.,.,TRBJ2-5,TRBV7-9,CASSLSGSQETQYF,TGTGCCAGCAGCTTATCGGGTTCACAAGAGACCCAGTACTTC
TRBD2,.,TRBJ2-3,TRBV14,CASSVNGLEPTDTQYF,TGTGCCAGCAGCGTCAATGGACTAGAACCCACAGATACGCAGTATTTT
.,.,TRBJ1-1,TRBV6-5,CASSYGRLNTEAFF,TGTGCCAGCAGTTACGGGAGACTGAACACTGAAGCTTTCTTT
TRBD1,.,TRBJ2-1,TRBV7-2,CASIRQGSGEQFF,TGTGCCAGCATCCGACAGGGGTCCGGGGAGCAGTTCTTC
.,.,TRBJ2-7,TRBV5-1,CASSFSGFYEQYF,TGCGCCAGCAGCTTCTCAGGCTTCTACGAGCAGTACTTC
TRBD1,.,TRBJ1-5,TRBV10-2,CASSVDRGGPSNQPQHF,TGCGCCAGCAGTGTCGACAGGGGGGGACCTAGCAATCAGCCCCAGCATTTT
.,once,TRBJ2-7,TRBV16,CASSQIRAHEQYF,TGTGCCAGCAGCCAAATCAGGGCCCACGAGCAGTACTTC
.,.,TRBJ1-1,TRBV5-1,CASSLVGEDTEAFF,TGCGCCAGCAGCTTGGTCGGGGAAGACACTGAAGCTTTCTTT
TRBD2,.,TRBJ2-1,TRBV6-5,CASSYSSSGAGNEQFF,TGTGCCAGCAGTTACTCGAGTAGCGGGGCGGGAAATGAGCAGTTCTTC
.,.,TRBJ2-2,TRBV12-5,CASGSGLRVGNTGELFF,TGTGCTAGTGGTTCCGGGCTGAGGGTCGGGAACACCGGGGAGCTGTTTTTT
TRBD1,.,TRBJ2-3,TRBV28,CASRTGTDTDTQYF,TGTGCCAGCAGAACCGGGACAGACACAGATACGCAGTATTTT
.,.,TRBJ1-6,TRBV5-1,CASSLGQAGSPLHF,TGCGCCAGCAGCTTGGGGCAGGCGGGATCACCCCTCCACTTT
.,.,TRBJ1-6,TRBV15,CATSPRGSSYNSPLHF,TGTGCCACCAGCCCTCGGGGGAGCTCCTATAATTCACCCCTCCACTTT
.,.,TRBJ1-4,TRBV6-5,CASSYRVNEKLFF,TGTGCCAGCAGTTACCGGGTTAATGAAAAACTGTTTTTT
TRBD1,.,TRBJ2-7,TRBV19,CASGDRVRSYEQYF,TGTGCCAGTGGGGACAGGGTACGGTCCTACGAGCAGTACTTC
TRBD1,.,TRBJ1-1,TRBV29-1,CSAKSQGTANTEAFF,TGCAGCGCGAAATCACAGGGGACCGCGAACACTGAAGCTTTCTTT
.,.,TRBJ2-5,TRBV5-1,CASSLPGEGETQYF,TGCGCCAGCAGCTTGCCAGGGGAGGGTGAGACCCAGTACTTC
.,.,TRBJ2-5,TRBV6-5,CASSYSGAGETQYF,TGTGCCAGCAGTTACTCTGGTGCGGGGGAGACCCAGTACTTC
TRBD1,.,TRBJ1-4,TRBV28,CASTSGDRRVEKLFF,TGTGCCAGCACCTCCGGGGACAGACGGGTTGAAAAACTGTTTTTT
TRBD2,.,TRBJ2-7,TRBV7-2,CASSLSSGSSNEQYF,TGTGCCAGCAGCTTATCTAGCGGGAGCAGCAACGAGCAGTACTTC
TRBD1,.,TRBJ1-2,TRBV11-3,CASSQGQGGGYTF,TGTGCCAGCAGCCAGGGACAGGGCGGTGGCTACACCTTC
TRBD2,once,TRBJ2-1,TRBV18,CASSSPGLAGALSEQFF,TGTGCCAGCTCATCGCCGGGACTAGCGGGAGCACTGAGTGAGCAGTTCTTC
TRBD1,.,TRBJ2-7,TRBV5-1,CASRRDSQEQYF,TGCGCCAGCAGACGGGACAGTCAAGAGCAGTACTTC
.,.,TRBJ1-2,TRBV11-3,CASSSRGTSYGYTF,TGTGCCAGCAGTTCCCGGGGGACGAGCTATGGCTACACCTTC
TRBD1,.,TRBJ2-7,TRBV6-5,CASSYRRDRVSYEQYF,TGTGCCAGCAGTTACCGCCGGGACAGGGTGTCCTACGAGCAGTACTTC
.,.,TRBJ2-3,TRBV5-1,CASSLVGTADTQYF,TGCGCCAGCAGCTTGGTCGGGACTGCAGATACGCAGTATTTT
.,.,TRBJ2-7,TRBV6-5,CASMPPQAYEQYF,TGTGCCAGCATGCCCCCTCAGGCCTACGAGCAGTACTTC
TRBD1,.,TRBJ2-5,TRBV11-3,CASSDGQGANVRETQYF,TGTGCCAGCAGCGACGGACAGGGGGCGAACGTGAGAGAGACCCAGTACTTC
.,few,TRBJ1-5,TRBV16,CASNPERNQPQHF,TGTGCCAGTAACCCTGAGCGGAATCAGCCCCAGCATTTT
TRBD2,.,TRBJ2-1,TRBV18,CASSPLGTSGDFEQFF,TGTGCCAGCTCACCACTCGGGACTAGCGGGGATTTTGAGCAGTTCTTC
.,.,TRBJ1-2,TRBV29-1,CSVERQSYGYTF,TGCAGCGTTGAAAGACAGTCCTATGGCTACACCTTC
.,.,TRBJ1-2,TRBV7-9,CASSPPGLSSYGYTF,TGTGCCAGCAGCCCCCCGGGTTTGAGCAGCTATGGCTACACCTTC